This T cell receptor (beta chain) originates from a study of technical replicates of blood from several donors. This clone was observed a single time. The length of the CDR3 is 16 residues. Unmatched junction bases numbered 7, after V lost 3 bases and J lost 1 base. Germline V gene lookup returns CDR1 SGHRS and CDR2 YFSETQ. Profiled with immunoSEQ multiplex PCR; TCRdb holds only in-frame clones, not every one. The profile shows about 83,000 clones, around 90% of them singletons. The clonotype was recovered from a human donor in good health. V usage is TRBV5-1 and J usage is TRBJ2-7; 10 bases are shared with TRBD2. The sequenced material came from T cells isolated from PBMCs. The CDR3 is CASSSASGRGSYEQYF. The CDR3 DNA follows: TGCGCCAGCAGCTCAGCTAGCGGGAGAGGGTCCTACGAGCAGTACTTC.